This TCR beta chain was sequenced for a study of graft-versus-host responses after intestinal transplantation. Overall study: Anti-thymocyte globulin served as induction for all recipients, who then took tacrolimus and steroids for three to four years. General study points: With peak circulating GvH clone levels came an association with early post-transplant HvG declines. Some patients had graft-donor T cell macrochimerism. In their allografts, the ratios of graft-versus-host to host-versus-graft T cell clones were high.

Notes on this clone: Its matching antigen is unknown.

CDR3 size: 17 residues. CDR1 and CDR2 from the germline V gene are MGHRA and YSYEKL. The V gene end was trimmed by 3 bases and the J gene end by 4 bases; junction bases not matched to a gene: 11. The data were produced by immunoSEQ multiplex PCR, yet TCRdb's version contains in-frame clones alone and is incomplete. The sample has 55,000 to 75,000 clones; 84% are singletons. The sequence was obtained from a human donor who was the organ donor for an intestinal transplant. This chain connects TRBV4-1 to TRBJ2-1; 8 nucleotides agree with TRBD2. This specimen consisted of unstimulated CD4+ T cells sorted from spleen or lymph node cells, obtained before transplant. This chain's CDR3 is CASSHVGSGDPYNEQFF. The DNA for the CDR3 is TGCGCCAGCAGCCATGTCGGTAGCGGGGACCCTTACAATGAGCAGTTCTTC.